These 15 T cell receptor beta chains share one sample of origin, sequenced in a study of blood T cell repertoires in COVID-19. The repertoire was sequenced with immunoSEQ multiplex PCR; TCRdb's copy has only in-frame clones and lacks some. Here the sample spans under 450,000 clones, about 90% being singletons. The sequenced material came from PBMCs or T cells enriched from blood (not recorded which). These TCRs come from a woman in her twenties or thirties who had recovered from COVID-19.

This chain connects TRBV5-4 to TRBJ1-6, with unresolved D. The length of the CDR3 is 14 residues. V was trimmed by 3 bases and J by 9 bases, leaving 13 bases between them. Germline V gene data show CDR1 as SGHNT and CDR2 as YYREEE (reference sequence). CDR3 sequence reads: CASSSYFVSSPLHF. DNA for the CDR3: TGTGCCAGCAGCTCCTACTTTGTTAGTTCACCCCTCCACTTT.

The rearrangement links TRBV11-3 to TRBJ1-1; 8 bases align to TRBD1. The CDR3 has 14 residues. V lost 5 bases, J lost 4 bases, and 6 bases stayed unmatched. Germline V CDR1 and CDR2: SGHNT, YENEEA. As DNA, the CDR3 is TGTGCCAGCAGCCGACAGGGGTCGGCCACTGAAGCTTTCTTT. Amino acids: CASSRQGSATEAFF.

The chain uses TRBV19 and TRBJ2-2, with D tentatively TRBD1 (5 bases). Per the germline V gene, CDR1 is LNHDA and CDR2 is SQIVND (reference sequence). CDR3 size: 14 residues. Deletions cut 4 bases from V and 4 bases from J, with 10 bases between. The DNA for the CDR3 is TGTGCCAGTAGTACCTGGGGCCCCACCGGGGAGCTGTTTTTT. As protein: CASSTWGPTGELFF. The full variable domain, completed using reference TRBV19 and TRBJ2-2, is DGGITQSPKYLFRKEGQNVTLSCEQNLNHDAMYWYRQDPGQGLRLIYYSQIVNDFQKGDIAEGYSVSREKKESFPLTVTSAQKNPTAFYLCASSTWGPTGELFFGEGSRLTVL.

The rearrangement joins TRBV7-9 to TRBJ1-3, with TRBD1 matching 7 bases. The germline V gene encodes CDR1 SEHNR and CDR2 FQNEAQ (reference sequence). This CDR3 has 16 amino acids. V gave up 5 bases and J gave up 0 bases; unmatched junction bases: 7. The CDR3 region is CASSRRQGVSGNTIYF. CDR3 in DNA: TGTGCCAGCAGCCGTCGACAGGGCGTCTCTGGAAACACCATATATTTT.

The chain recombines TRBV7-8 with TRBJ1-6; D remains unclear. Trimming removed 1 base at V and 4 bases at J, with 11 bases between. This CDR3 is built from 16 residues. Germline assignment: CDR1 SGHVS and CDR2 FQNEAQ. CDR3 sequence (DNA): TGTGCCAGCAGCTTAGACCATTTGACTTATAATTCACCCCTCCACTTT. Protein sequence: CASSLDHLTYNSPLHF.

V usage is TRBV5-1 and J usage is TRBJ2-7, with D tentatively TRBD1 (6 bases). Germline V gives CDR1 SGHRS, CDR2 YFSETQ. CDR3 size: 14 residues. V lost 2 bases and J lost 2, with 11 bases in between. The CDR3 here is CASSFYDRPYEQYF. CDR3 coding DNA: TGCGCCAGCAGCTTTTACGACAGGCCCTACGAGCAGTACTTC.

The CDR3, as DNA: TGTGCCAGCTCACCGCCGAGCTCCTACAATGAGCAGTTCTTC. It specifies CASSPPSSYNEQFF. The chain joins TRBV18 to TRBJ2-1; D is undetermined. V was shortened by 3 bases and J by 0 bases, with 6 bases between the two germline ends. Germline V lookup: CDR1 KGHSH, CDR2 LQKENI. There are 14 residues in the CDR3.

The CDR3, as DNA: TGTGCCAGCACACAGGGACTACTGAACACTGAAGCTTTCTTT. Amino acid sequence: CASTQGLLNTEAFF. The V gene is TRBV2, the J gene TRBJ1-1; D perhaps matches TRBD1 (6 bases). Germline V gives CDR1 SNHLY, CDR2 FYNNEI. CDR3 length: 14 residues. V lost 7 bases and J 0 bases, leaving 12 bases between the germline ends.

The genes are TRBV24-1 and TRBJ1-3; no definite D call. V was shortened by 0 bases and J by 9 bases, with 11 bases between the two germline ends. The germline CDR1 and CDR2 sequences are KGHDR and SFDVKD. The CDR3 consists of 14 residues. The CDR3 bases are TGTGCCACCAGTGATTTGCAACCGCCAGGCACCATATATTTT. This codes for CATSDLQPPGTIYF.

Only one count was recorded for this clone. In nucleotides, the CDR3 is TGTGCCAGCAGTTTAACGGGACTAGGCCTCAATGAGCAGTTCTTC. As protein: CASSLTGLGLNEQFF. The chain is built from TRBV27 and TRBJ2-1; the match to TRBD2 covers 8 bases. V lost 2 bases to trimming and J lost 6 bases; unmatched junction nucleotides: 6. This CDR3 has 15 amino acids. Germline CDR1 is MNHEY and CDR2 is SMNVEV (reference sequence).

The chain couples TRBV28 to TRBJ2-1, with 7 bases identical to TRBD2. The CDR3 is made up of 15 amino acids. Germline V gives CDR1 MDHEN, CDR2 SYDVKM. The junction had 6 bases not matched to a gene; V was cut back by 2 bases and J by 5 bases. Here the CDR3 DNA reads TGTGCCAGCAGTTTACTAGCGGAGATCGACAATGAGCAGTTCTTC. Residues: CASSLLAEIDNEQFF.

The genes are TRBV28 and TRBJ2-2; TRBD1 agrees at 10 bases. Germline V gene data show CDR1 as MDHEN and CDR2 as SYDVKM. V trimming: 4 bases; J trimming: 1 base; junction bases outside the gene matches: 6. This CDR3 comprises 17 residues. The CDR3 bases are TGTGCCAGCAGTTATTTCGGGACAGGGGTGAACACCGGGGAGCTGTTTTTT. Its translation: CASSYFGTGVNTGELFF.

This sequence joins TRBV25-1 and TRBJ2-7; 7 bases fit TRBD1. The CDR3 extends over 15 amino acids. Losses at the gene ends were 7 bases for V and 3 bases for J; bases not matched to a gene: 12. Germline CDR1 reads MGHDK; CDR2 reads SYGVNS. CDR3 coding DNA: TGTGCCAGCACCTACTCACACAGGGGCCTCTACGAGCAGTACTTC. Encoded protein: CASTYSHRGLYEQYF.

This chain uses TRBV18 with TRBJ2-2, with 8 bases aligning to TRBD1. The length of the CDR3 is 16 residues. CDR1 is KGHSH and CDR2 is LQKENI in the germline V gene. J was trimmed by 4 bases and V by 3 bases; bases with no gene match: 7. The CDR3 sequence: CASSPGQASGTGELFF. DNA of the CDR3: TGTGCCAGCTCACCGGGACAGGCGTCGGGCACCGGGGAGCTGTTTTTT.

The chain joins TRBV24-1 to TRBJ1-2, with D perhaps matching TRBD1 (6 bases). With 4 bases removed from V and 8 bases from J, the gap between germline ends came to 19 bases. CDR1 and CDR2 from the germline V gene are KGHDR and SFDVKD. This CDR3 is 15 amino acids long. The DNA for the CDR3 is TGTGCCACCAGTGACCGCTACCGACAGGATGGAGGCTACACCTTC. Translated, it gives CATSDRYRQDGGYTF.